This TCR beta chain was documented in a study of cytomegalovirus exposure and HLA in healthy donors. General study findings and limits: Solely CMV serostatus was available to characterize immune exposure. The study assumed roughly uniform donor sequencing depth for presence/absence analyses. Later on, an analysis showed TCR association rates differing by HLA locus, with DRB1 the most and HLA-C the fewest.

Vbeta (60) and Jbeta (13) primers were used in the PCR. Measured with immunoSEQ multiplex PCR; TCRdb has only the in-frame clones, and not every one. The sample has 84,000 or so clones, around 85% seen once. Comment on this clone: Its antigen is not identified.

With 5 bases removed from V and 0 bases from J, the gap between germline ends came to 13 bases. The CDR3 runs 15 residues. Germline values: CDR1 MDHEN, CDR2 SYDVKM. Material: PBMCs. V usage is TRBV28 and J usage is TRBJ1-2; tentatively, D is TRBD1 (6 bases). This TCR came from a man aged 25-45 years in good health and CMV-seronegative. The CDR3 DNA reads TGTGCCAGCAGTCCCCCGGACAGAACTAACTATGGCTACACCTTC. Protein sequence: CASSPPDRTNYGYTF.